A selection of T cell receptor beta chains follows, all from one sample in a study of blood T cell repertoires in COVID-19. Using immunoSEQ multiplex PCR, the repertoire was profiled, and TCRdb retains in-frame clones only, with some absent. The sample includes about 94,000 clones, 84% of them seen just once. The sample consisted of peripheral blood. These receptors were collected from a man aged 60 to 75 with acute or convalescent COVID-19. CDR3s include the opening cysteine and the closing phenylalanine or tryptophan. The order of the fields is J gene, V gene, D gene, CDR3 protein. D genes are given only for firm matches.

j_call: TRBJ2-7; v_call: TRBV19; d_call: NA; cdr3_aa: CASRRGGGDAYEQYF
j_call: TRBJ2-1; v_call: TRBV9; d_call: NA; cdr3_aa: CASSPNQGTYYNEQFF
j_call: TRBJ1-1; v_call: TRBV5-1; d_call: NA; cdr3_aa: CASQATANTEAFF
j_call: TRBJ1-1; v_call: TRBV12-3/TRBV12-4; d_call: NA; cdr3_aa: CASSQNRGTEAFF
j_call: TRBJ2-2; v_call: TRBV12-5; d_call: TRBD1; cdr3_aa: CASGYGQGNTGELFF
j_call: TRBJ1-1; v_call: TRBV11-2; d_call: NA; cdr3_aa: CASSLGRARTEAFF
j_call: TRBJ2-1; v_call: TRBV5-1; d_call: TRBD1; cdr3_aa: CASSVTGNYNEQFF
j_call: TRBJ2-7; v_call: TRBV4-3; d_call: NA; cdr3_aa: CASSQDRVAYEQYF
j_call: TRBJ1-2; v_call: TRBV3-1/TRBV3-2; d_call: NA; cdr3_aa: CASSQAGPGGYGYTF
j_call: TRBJ2-3; v_call: TRBV10-2; d_call: NA; cdr3_aa: CASSANTDTQYF
j_call: TRBJ1-4; v_call: TRBV19; d_call: TRBD1; cdr3_aa: CASSLTGGLNEKLFF
j_call: TRBJ2-7; v_call: TRBV2; d_call: NA; cdr3_aa: CASTTPRGNEQYF
j_call: TRBJ2-1; v_call: TRBV7-8; d_call: NA; cdr3_aa: CASSLIGGVAAYNEQFF
j_call: TRBJ1-1; v_call: TRBV20-1; d_call: TRBD1; cdr3_aa: CSATNRDRGFF
j_call: TRBJ2-7; v_call: TRBV6-5; d_call: NA; cdr3_aa: CASSLVGHDYEQYF
j_call: TRBJ2-7; v_call: TRBV5-1; d_call: TRBD1; cdr3_aa: CASSPGTGGHEQYF
j_call: TRBJ1-6; v_call: TRBV19; d_call: NA; cdr3_aa: CASSIGQGTDSPLHF
j_call: TRBJ1-2; v_call: TRBV2; d_call: NA; cdr3_aa: CASAGGEAYGYTF
j_call: TRBJ1-2; v_call: TRBV6-5; d_call: NA; cdr3_aa: CASSYSRVHTYGYTF
j_call: TRBJ2-3; v_call: TRBV4-3; d_call: TRBD1; cdr3_aa: CASSQVGTGAQYF
j_call: TRBJ1-1; v_call: TRBV18; d_call: TRBD1; cdr3_aa: CASSPPGQGTYEAFF
j_call: TRBJ1-5; v_call: TRBV5-1; d_call: NA; cdr3_aa: CASSFEGPPQPQHF
j_call: TRBJ1-5; v_call: TRBV10-3; d_call: NA; cdr3_aa: CAISDKESQPQHF
j_call: TRBJ1-6; v_call: TRBV4-1; d_call: NA; cdr3_aa: CASSPNEAYSPLHF
j_call: TRBJ2-3; v_call: TRBV9; d_call: TRBD1; cdr3_aa: CASSPPTGTDTQYF
j_call: TRBJ2-6; v_call: TRBV21-1; d_call: NA; cdr3_aa: CASSKVGDLTGLSGANVLTF
j_call: TRBJ1-5; v_call: TRBV27; d_call: NA; cdr3_aa: CASSLRGEGNQPQHF
j_call: TRBJ2-2; v_call: TRBV5-5; d_call: NA; cdr3_aa: CASSLGLNTGELFF
j_call: TRBJ1-1; v_call: TRBV28; d_call: NA; cdr3_aa: CASIIQGKHTEAFF